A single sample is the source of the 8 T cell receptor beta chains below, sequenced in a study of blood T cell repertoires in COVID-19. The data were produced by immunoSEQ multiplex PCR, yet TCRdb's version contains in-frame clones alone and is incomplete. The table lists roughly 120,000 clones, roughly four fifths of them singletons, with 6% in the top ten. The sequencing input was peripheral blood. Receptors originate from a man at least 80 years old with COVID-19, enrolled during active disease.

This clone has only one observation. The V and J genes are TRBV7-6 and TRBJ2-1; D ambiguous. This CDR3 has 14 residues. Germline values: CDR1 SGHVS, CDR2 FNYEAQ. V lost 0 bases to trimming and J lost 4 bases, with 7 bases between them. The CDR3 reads CASSLAGDYNEQFF. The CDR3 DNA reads TGTGCCAGCAGCTTAGCGGGCGATTACAATGAGCAGTTCTTC.

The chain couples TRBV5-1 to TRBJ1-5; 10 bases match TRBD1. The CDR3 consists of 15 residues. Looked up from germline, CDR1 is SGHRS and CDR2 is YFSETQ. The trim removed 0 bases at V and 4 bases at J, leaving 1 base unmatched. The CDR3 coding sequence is TGCGCCAGCAGCTTGGGACAGGGGGCGAATCAGCCCCAGCATTTT. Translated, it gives CASSLGQGANQPQHF.

CDR3 sequence: CASSLYRQHEQYF. The CDR3 coding sequence is TGTGCCAGCAGTTTATACCGACAACACGAGCAGTACTTC. This chain links TRBV28 with TRBJ2-7; no firm D call. Germline V lookup: CDR1 MDHEN, CDR2 SYDVKM. The CDR3 covers 13 residues. Trimming removed 1 base from V and 5 bases from J, with 9 bases in between.

The CDR3 nucleotides are TGTGCCAGCAGTACAGGACAGGGAGATTGGCAAGAGACCCAGTACTTC. This encodes CASSTGQGDWQETQYF. The J gene is TRBJ2-5, the V gene TRBV28; the match to TRBD1 covers 8 bases. The V segment lost 5 bases and the J segment 2 bases; nucleotides outside the gene matches: 10. The germline gives CDR1 MDHEN, CDR2 SYDVKM. This CDR3 has 16 residues.

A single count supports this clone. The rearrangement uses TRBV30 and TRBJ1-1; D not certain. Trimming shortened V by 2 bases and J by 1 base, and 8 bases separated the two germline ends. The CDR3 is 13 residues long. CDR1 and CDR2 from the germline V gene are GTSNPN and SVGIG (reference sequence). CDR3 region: CAWSFTGNTEAFF. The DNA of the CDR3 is TGTGCCTGGAGTTTCACGGGGAACACTGAAGCTTTCTTT. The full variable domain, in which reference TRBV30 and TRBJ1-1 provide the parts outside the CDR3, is SQTIHQWPATLVQPVGSPLSLECTVEGTSNPNLYWYRQAAGRGLQLLFYSVGIGQISSEVPQNLSASRPQDRQFILSSKKLLLSDSGFYLCAWSFTGNTEAFFGQGTRLTVV.

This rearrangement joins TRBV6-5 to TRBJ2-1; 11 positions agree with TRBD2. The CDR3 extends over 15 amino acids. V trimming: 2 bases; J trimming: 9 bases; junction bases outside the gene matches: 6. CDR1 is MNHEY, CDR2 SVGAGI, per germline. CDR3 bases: TGTGCCAGCAGTTACCGGGGACTAGCGGCCAGTGAGCAGTTCTTC. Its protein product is CASSYRGLAASEQFF.

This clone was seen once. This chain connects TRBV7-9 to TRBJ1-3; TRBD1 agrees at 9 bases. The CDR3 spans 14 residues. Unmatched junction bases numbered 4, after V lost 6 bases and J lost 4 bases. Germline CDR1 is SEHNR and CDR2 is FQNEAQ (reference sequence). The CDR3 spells CASSPTGGGNTIYF. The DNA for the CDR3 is TGTGCCAGCAGTCCGACAGGGGGAGGAAACACCATATATTTT.

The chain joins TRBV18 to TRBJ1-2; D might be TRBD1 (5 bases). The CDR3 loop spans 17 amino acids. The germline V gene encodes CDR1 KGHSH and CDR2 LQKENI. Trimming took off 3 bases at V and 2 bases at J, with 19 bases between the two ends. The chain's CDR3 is CASSPSATRQPNYGYTF. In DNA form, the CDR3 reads TGTGCCAGCTCACCCTCCGCAACACGACAGCCAAACTATGGCTACACCTTC.